One and the same sample provided the 30 T cell receptor beta chains below, sequenced in a study of graft-versus-host responses after intestinal transplantation. No antigen is known for these receptors. Here immunoSEQ multiplex PCR was the method, and the copy in TCRdb shows in-frame clones only, minus some. Here the sample spans around 97,000 clones, about 89% being singletons. The source was unstimulated CD8+ T cells sorted from spleen or lymph node cells, collected before intestinal transplant. These receptors were collected from a human donor who received an intestinal transplant.

The DNA for the CDR3 is TGTGCCAGCAGTGAGCTGGACTGGAGCTCCTACAATGAGCAGTTCTTC. The encoded protein is CASSELDWSSYNEQFF. The genes are TRBV6-1 and TRBJ2-1, with D perhaps TRBD2 (5 bases). Germline V gives CDR1 MNHNS, CDR2 SASEGT. Trimming left V 3 bases short and J 0 bases short, with 12 bases between. The CDR3 spans 16 residues.

The chain has TRBV7-9 and TRBJ2-1; 7 bases match TRBD2. This CDR3 is built from 13 residues. Germline-derived CDR1 and CDR2 are SEHNR and FQNEAQ (reference sequence). Trimming removed 4 bases from V and 6 bases from J; junction bases left unmatched: 3. The CDR3 nucleotides are TGTGCCAGCAGCTCCGGGACTATCAATGAGCAGTTCTTC. Translating gives CASSSGTINEQFF.

J is TRBJ2-7 and V is TRBV6-5, with TRBD2 as a possible D gene (7 bases). The germline CDR1 and CDR2 sequences are MNHEY and SVGAGI. V was shortened by 8 bases and J by 7 bases, with 24 bases between the two germline ends. The CDR3 sequence is 15 residues long. The CDR3 coding sequence is TGTGCCAGCTATACTTGGGCGGGAGAGGGGGTGGAGCAGTACTTC. It yields the protein CASYTWAGEGVEQYF.

The chain joins TRBV11-2 to TRBJ2-1, with TRBD2 matching 8 bases. The CDR3 runs 15 residues. J was trimmed by 4 bases and V by 5 bases; bases with no gene match: 7. Germline V gives CDR1 SGHAT, CDR2 FQNNGV. The CDR3 sequence: CASSPTGGPYNEQFF. In DNA form, the CDR3 reads TGTGCCAGCAGCCCCACGGGGGGGCCATACAATGAGCAGTTCTTC.

The table lists this clone with a count of one. This sequence joins TRBV19 and TRBJ2-7; no clear D gene. Trimming stripped 5 bases from V and 0 bases from J, with 8 bases between. This CDR3 has 13 residues. Germline assignment: CDR1 LNHDA and CDR2 SQIVND (reference sequence). DNA of the CDR3: TGTGCCAGTAGTTTGTGGGACTCCTACGAGCAGTACTTC. This gives the protein CASSLWDSYEQYF. The full variable domain, rest sourced from reference TRBV19 and TRBJ2-7, is DGGITQSPKYLFRKEGQNVTLSCEQNLNHDAMYWYRQDPGQGLRLIYYSQIVNDFQKGDIAEGYSVSREKKESFPLTVTSAQKNPTAFYLCASSLWDSYEQYFGPGTRLTVT.

The chain employs TRBV7-9 and TRBJ2-5, with TRBD2 identical over 10 bases. Germline assignment: CDR1 SEHNR and CDR2 FQNEAQ (reference sequence). The CDR3 is 17 residues long. V was pared by 1 base and J by 6 bases, with 11 bases of the junction left unmatched. The CDR3 region is CASSLVLAGPAGKTQYF. For the CDR3, the DNA is TGTGCCAGCAGCTTAGTACTAGCGGGACCCGCCGGGAAGACCCAGTACTTC.

The chain joins TRBV6-1 to TRBJ2-7; D gene ambiguous. Germline V lookup: CDR1 MNHNS, CDR2 SASEGT. This CDR3 spans 11 amino acids. V lost 5 bases to trimming and J lost 4 bases, with 6 bases between them. The CDR3 here is CASSYLYEQYF. The CDR3 DNA is TGTGCCAGCAGTTACCTGTACGAGCAGTACTTC.

This chain links TRBV7-6 with TRBJ2-2; D possibly corresponds to TRBD2 (6 bases). V lost 7 bases, J lost 6 bases, and 15 bases lay in between. CDR1 and CDR2 from the germline V gene are SGHVS and FNYEAQ. The CDR3 spans 14 residues. CDR3 region: CASTFGGGAGELFF. In DNA, the CDR3 is TGTGCCAGCACCTTCGGGGGTGGGGCCGGGGAGCTGTTTTTT.

This clone was picked up a small number of times. V and J are TRBV4-1 and TRBJ1-5; D not certain. Trimming took 3 bases from V and 3 from J, leaving 6 bases between them. Germline V gives CDR1 MGHRA, CDR2 YSYEKL. The CDR3 extends over 13 amino acids. The chain's CDR3 is CASSQEINQPQHF. The CDR3 coding sequence is TGCGCCAGCAGCCAGGAAATCAATCAGCCCCAGCATTTT.

This rearrangement joins TRBV18 to TRBJ2-1; D gene ambiguous. V was trimmed by 0 bases and J by 5 bases, leaving 5 bases between them. CDR1 KGHSH and CDR2 LQKENI come from the germline V gene. The CDR3 sequence is 13 residues long. This CDR3 reads CASSPPGHNEQFF. DNA of the CDR3: TGTGCCAGCTCACCACCTGGTCACAATGAGCAGTTCTTC.

The chain links TRBV6-1 to TRBJ1-1; tentatively, D is TRBD1 (6 bases). With 6 bases removed from V and 4 bases from J, the gap between germline ends came to 15 bases. Per germline, CDR1 MNHNS and CDR2 SASEGT. The CDR3 sequence is 14 residues long. Written as DNA, the CDR3 is TGTGCCAGCAGCTCCGGGGGGGGGCTCACTGAAGCTTTCTTT. Translated, it gives CASSSGGGLTEAFF.

V usage is TRBV11-2 and J usage is TRBJ2-5; 9 bases map to TRBD2. Germline loops: CDR1 SGHAT, CDR2 FQNNGV. The CDR3 covers 17 residues. V shed 5 bases, J shed 3 bases, and the junction held 13 bases outside the gene matches. The CDR3 DNA sequence: TGTGCCAGCAGCCCAGAGGGTCTGGCGGGAGGGGAAGAGACCCAGTACTTC. As protein: CASSPEGLAGGEETQYF.

The chain carries TRBV27 and TRBJ2-7; D may be TRBD2 (5 bases). V was clipped by 7 bases and J by 2 bases, with 15 bases between them. CDR1 and CDR2 (germline): MNHEY, SMNVEV (reference sequence). CDR3 length: 14 amino acids. DNA of the CDR3: TGTGCCAGCACGACTCTAGCCCTCCCCTACGAGCAGTACTTC. It translates to CASTTLALPYEQYF.

The genes are TRBV4-2 and TRBJ1-2; 7 bases line up with TRBD1. Trimming took 4 bases from V and 2 from J; bases not matched to a gene: 10. This CDR3 is built from 16 residues. Germline values: CDR1 LGHNA, CDR2 YNFKEQ. The CDR3 nucleotides are TGTGCCAGCAGCCCCCTCTGGGAGGGGGCAAACTATGGCTACACCTTC. It specifies CASSPLWEGANYGYTF.

V usage is TRBV7-9 and J usage is TRBJ2-5, with a tentative D call TRBD1 (5 bases). Germline V gene data show CDR1 as SEHNR and CDR2 as FQNEAQ (reference sequence). Between the trimmed V and J ends, which lost 4 bases and 2 bases, there was a span of 20 bases. This CDR3 is 17 amino acids long. CDR3 protein: CASSSPIAGRAQETQYF. CDR3 nucleotides: TGTGCCAGCAGCTCACCAATAGCCGGCAGGGCGCAAGAGACCCAGTACTTC.

The gene calls are TRBV2 and TRBJ2-1, with 11 bases lining up with TRBD2. Germline trimming cut 10 bases from V and 3 bases from J; bases unmatched to any gene: 8. Germline V gene data show CDR1 as SNHLY and CDR2 as FYNNEI. The CDR3 totals 15 residues. CDR3 region: CATQVAGGFYNEQFF. As DNA, the CDR3 is TGTGCCACGCAAGTAGCGGGAGGGTTCTACAATGAGCAGTTCTTC.

The chain carries TRBV6-5 and TRBJ2-7; tentative D call: TRBD1 (5 bases). CDR1 is MNHEY, CDR2 SVGAGI, per germline. V lost 6 bases to trimming and J lost 3 bases, with 12 bases between them. This CDR3 spans 13 amino acids. CDR3 residues: CASSESDSYEQYF. CDR3 sequence (DNA): TGTGCCAGCAGCGAATCAGACAGCTACGAGCAGTACTTC.

The V gene is TRBV15, the J gene TRBJ2-1; tentatively, D is TRBD1 (5 bases). The CDR3 consists of 13 residues. CDR1 and CDR2 from the germline V gene are LNHNV and YYDKDF (reference sequence). Trimming took 5 bases from V and 9 from J, leaving 14 bases between them. The chain's CDR3 is CATSDDSMGEQFF. Written as DNA, the CDR3 is TGTGCCACCAGCGATGACAGTATGGGTGAGCAGTTCTTC.

To note about this clone: A much larger clonotype is one base distant, so this may be a read error. The chain couples TRBV7-2 to TRBJ2-7, with D possibly matching TRBD1 (5 bases). V was clipped by 1 base and J by 1 base, with 8 bases between them. The CDR3 is 14 residues long. Germline CDR1 reads SGHTA; CDR2 reads FQGNSA. CDR3 loop: CASSLDPGSYEQYF. The DNA for the CDR3 is TGTGCCAGCAGCTTAGACCCAGGGTCCTACGAGCAGTACTTC.

The chain joins TRBV7-9 to TRBJ1-2; D unclear. From germline, CDR1 is SEHNR and CDR2 FQNEAQ (reference sequence). The CDR3 covers 13 residues. Trimming removed 1 base at V and 8 bases at J, with 11 bases between. CDR3 sequence (DNA): TGTGCCAGCAGCTTAGAGTTGAGGCCCGGCTACACCTTC. It codes for CASSLELRPGYTF.

The chain recombines TRBV25-1 with TRBJ1-3; a weak D match, TRBD1 (5 bases). V was pared by 1 base and J by 0 bases, with 7 bases between. Germline CDR1 reads MGHDK; CDR2 reads SYGVNS. This CDR3 has 15 residues. The CDR3 coding sequence is TGTGCCAGCAGTGAATGGGGGAACTCTGGAAACACCATATATTTT. Its protein is CASSEWGNSGNTIYF.

J is TRBJ2-5 and V is TRBV13, with D perhaps TRBD2 (5 bases). The V gene lost 5 bases and the J gene lost 1 base, with 17 bases spanning the gap. The CDR3 length is 16 residues. CDR1 is PRHDT and CDR2 is FYEKMQ in the germline V gene (reference sequence). This CDR3 reads CASSLRFREPQETQYF. CDR3 DNA: TGTGCCAGCAGCCTCCGCTTTAGGGAGCCCCAAGAGACCCAGTACTTC.

V usage is TRBV6-5 and J usage is TRBJ1-6; perhaps TRBD1 as D (6 bases). The CDR3 contains 14 residues. The V gene lost 6 bases and the J gene lost 6 bases, with 12 bases spanning the gap. The germline V gene encodes CDR1 MNHEY and CDR2 SVGAGI. The CDR3: CASRKDSLNSPLHF. CDR3 nucleotide sequence: TGTGCCAGCAGAAAGGACAGCCTTAATTCACCCCTCCACTTT.

For the CDR3, the DNA is TGTGCCAGCAGTCCTCCCGTGGGAGATACGCAGTATTTT. Translated, it gives CASSPPVGDTQYF. The chain joins TRBV27 to TRBJ2-3; no clear D gene. The CDR3 is 13 residues long. Trimming took 5 bases from V and 5 from J, leaving 11 bases between them. CDR1 is MNHEY, CDR2 SMNVEV, per germline (reference sequence).

The chain links TRBV5-4 to TRBJ2-1; D is ambiguous. The CDR3 is 11 residues long. Germline CDR1 is SGHNT and CDR2 is YYREEE (reference sequence). The V end was cut by 2 bases, the J end by 8 bases, with 5 bases between. CDR3 nucleotide sequence: TGTGCCAGCAGCTTCCTGCATGAGCAGTTCTTC. Its protein product is CASSFLHEQFF. Full variable domain (outside the CDR3, taken from reference TRBV5-4 and TRBJ2-1): ETGVTQSPTHLIKTRGQQVTLRCSSQSGHNTVSWYQQALGQGPQFIFQYYREEENGRGNFPPRFSGLQFPNYSSELNVNALELDDSALYLCASSFLHEQFFGPGTRLTVL.

The J gene is TRBJ2-1, the V gene TRBV10-2, with D unresolved. The V gene's germline CDR1 is WSHSY and CDR2 SAAADI. The CDR3 consists of 14 residues. Trimming left V 5 bases short and J 3 bases short, with 11 bases between. CDR3 in DNA: TGCGCCAGCAGTCGCCTTGGCGTCTACAATGAGCAGTTCTTC. It codes for CASSRLGVYNEQFF.

The V gene is TRBV4-1, the J gene TRBJ2-5, with a weak D call TRBD2 (7 bases). Germline V gene data show CDR1 as MGHRA and CDR2 as YSYEKL. CDR3 length: 16 amino acids. V shed 4 bases and J shed 4 bases, with 19 bases lying between them. CDR3 sequence reads: CASSPLEGGAGETQYF. The CDR3 nucleotides read TGCGCCAGCAGCCCTCTTGAAGGGGGGGCCGGAGAGACCCAGTACTTC.

V and J are TRBV2 and TRBJ2-1; tentative D call: TRBD2 (7 bases). The CDR3 has 21 residues. Between the trimmed V and J ends, which lost 2 bases and 0 bases, there was a span of 26 bases. Germline lookup yields CDR1 SNHLY and CDR2 FYNNEI. CDR3 loop: CASSELGGLASGSHSYNEQFF. The CDR3 bases are TGTGCCAGCAGTGAACTAGGGGGGCTGGCTAGCGGCTCTCACTCCTACAATGAGCAGTTCTTC.

This clone was recorded a few times. The V call is TRBV11-2, the J call TRBJ1-3; unclear D gene. Trimming cost V 4 bases and J 6 bases, with 7 bases left between them. The germline gives CDR1 SGHAT, CDR2 FQNNGV. This CDR3 has 12 residues. The CDR3 DNA follows: TGTGCCAGCAGCTCTTACGAAAACACCATATATTTT. Its translation is CASSSYENTIYF.

This rearrangement joins TRBV6-1 to TRBJ2-5, with D unclear. The CDR3 loop spans 10 amino acids. CDR1 and CDR2 from the germline V gene are MNHNS and SASEGT. Trimming shortened V by 8 bases and J by 5 bases, and 6 bases separated the two germline ends. The CDR3 DNA reads as TGTGCCAGCCTGGAGGAGACCCAGTACTTC. Amino acids: CASLEETQYF.